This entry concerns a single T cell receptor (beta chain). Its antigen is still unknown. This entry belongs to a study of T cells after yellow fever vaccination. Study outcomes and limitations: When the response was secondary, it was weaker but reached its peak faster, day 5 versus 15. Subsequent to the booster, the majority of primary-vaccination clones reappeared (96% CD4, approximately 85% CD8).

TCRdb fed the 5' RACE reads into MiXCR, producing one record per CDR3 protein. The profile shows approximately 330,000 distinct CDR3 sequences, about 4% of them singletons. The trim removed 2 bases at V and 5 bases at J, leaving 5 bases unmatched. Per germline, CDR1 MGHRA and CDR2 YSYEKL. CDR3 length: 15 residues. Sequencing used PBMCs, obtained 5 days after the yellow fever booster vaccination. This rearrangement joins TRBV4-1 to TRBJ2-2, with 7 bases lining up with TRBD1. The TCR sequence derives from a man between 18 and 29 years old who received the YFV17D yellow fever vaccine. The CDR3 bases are TGCGCCAGCAGCCAACCGGGACAGAAAACCGGGGAGCTGTTTTTT. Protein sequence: CASSQPGQKTGELFF.